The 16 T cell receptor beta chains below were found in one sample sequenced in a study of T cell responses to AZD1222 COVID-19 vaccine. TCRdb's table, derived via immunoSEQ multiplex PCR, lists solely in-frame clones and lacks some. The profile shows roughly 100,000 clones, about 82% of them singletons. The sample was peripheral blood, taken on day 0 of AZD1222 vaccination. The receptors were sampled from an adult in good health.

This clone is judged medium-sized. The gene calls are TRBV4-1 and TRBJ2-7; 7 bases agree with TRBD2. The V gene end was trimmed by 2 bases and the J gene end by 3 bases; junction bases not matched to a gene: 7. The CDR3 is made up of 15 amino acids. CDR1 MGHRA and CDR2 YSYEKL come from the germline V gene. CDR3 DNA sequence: TGCGCCAGCAGCCAAAATCTAGCGGACTACTACGAGCAGTACTTC. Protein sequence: CASSQNLADYYEQYF.

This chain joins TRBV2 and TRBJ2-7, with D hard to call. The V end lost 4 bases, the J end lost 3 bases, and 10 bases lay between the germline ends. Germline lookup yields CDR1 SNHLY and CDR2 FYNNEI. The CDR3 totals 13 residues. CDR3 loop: CASSARFLYEQYF. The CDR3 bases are TGTGCCAGCAGTGCTCGGTTCCTCTACGAGCAGTACTTC.

This CDR3 is CASSITSGSTYEQYF. Here the CDR3 DNA reads TGTGCCAGTTCCATCACTAGCGGGAGTACCTACGAGCAGTACTTC. The rearrangement joins TRBV19 to TRBJ2-7; TRBD2 aligns across 11 bases. This CDR3 contains 15 residues. After removal of 8 bases from V and 2 bases from J, the junction contained 8 bases not matched to a gene. Germline V CDR1 and CDR2: LNHDA, SQIVND (reference sequence).

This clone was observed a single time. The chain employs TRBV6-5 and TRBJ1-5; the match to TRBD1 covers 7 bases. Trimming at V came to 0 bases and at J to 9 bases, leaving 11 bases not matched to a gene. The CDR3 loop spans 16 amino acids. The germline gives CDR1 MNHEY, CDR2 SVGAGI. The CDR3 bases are TGTGCCAGCAGTTACTCAATGCGGGACAGCCGGTCGCCCCAGCATTTT. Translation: CASSYSMRDSRSPQHF.

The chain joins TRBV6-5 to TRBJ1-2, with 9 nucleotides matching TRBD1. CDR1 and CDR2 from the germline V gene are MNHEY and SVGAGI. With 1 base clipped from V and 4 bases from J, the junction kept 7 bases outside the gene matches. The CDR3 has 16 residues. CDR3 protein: CASSYYGDRDSYGYTF. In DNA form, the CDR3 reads TGTGCCAGCAGTTACTATGGGGACAGGGATAGCTATGGCTACACCTTC.

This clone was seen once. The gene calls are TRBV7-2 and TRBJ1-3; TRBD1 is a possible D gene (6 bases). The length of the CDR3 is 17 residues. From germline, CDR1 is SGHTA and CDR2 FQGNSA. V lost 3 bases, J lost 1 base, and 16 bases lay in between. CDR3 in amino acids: CASSLGGEVASGNTIYF. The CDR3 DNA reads TGTGCCAGCAGCTTGGGGGGCGAGGTCGCTTCTGGAAACACCATATATTTT.

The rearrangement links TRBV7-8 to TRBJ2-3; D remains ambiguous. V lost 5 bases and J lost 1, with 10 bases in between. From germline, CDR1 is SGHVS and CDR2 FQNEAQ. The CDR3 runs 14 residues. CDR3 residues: CASSPQRGTDTQYF. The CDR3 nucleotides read TGTGCCAGCAGCCCCCAGCGTGGCACAGATACGCAGTATTTT.

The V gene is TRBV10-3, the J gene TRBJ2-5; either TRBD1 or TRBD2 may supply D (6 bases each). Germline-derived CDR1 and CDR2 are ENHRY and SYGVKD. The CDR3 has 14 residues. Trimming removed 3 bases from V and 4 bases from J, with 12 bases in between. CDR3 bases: TGTGCCATCAGTGACTTGGGGGGCGGAGAGACCCAGTACTTC. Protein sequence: CAISDLGGGETQYF.

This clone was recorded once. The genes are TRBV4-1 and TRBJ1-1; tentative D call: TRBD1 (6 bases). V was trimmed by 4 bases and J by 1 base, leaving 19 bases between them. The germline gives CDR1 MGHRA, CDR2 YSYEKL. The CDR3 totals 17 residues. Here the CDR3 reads CASSLKSNGTWNTEAFF. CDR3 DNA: TGCGCCAGCAGCCTTAAAAGCAACGGGACATGGAACACTGAAGCTTTCTTT.

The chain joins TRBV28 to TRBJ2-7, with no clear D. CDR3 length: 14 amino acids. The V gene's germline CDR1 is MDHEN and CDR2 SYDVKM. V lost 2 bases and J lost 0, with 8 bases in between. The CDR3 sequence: CASSLNAISYEQYF. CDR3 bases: TGTGCCAGCAGTTTAAATGCCATCTCCTACGAGCAGTACTTC.

The CDR3 is CASSLVGLNTGELFF. CDR3 coding DNA: TGTGCCAGCAGCTTGGTTGGGTTGAACACCGGGGAGCTGTTTTTT. V usage is TRBV5-6 and J usage is TRBJ2-2; D is ambiguous. Germline V CDR1 and CDR2: SGHDT, YYEEEE. CDR3 length equals 15 residues. Trimming took 0 bases from V and 1 from J, leaving 7 bases between them.

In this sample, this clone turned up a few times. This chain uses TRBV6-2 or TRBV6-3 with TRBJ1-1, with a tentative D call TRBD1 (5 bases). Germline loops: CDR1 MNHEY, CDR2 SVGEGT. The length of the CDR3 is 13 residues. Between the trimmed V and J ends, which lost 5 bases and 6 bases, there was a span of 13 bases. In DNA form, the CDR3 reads TGTGCCAGCAGTCGTACGGGGGGGGCTGAAGCTTTCTTT. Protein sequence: CASSRTGGAEAFF.

This CDR3 is CASSPRGRSSGNTIYF. The CDR3 region has the DNA TGTGCCAGCAGCCCCAGGGGGAGAAGCTCTGGAAACACCATATATTTT. This chain links TRBV9 with TRBJ1-3; 7 bases map to TRBD1. V shed 4 bases, J shed 0 bases, and the junction held 7 bases outside the gene matches. The CDR3 is 16 residues long. The germline CDR1 and CDR2 sequences are SGDLS and YYNGEE.

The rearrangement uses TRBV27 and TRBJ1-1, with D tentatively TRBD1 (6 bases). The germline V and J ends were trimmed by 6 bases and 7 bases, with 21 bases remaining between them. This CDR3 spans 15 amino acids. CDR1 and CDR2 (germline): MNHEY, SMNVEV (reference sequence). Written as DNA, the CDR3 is TGTGCCAGCAGGAGGGGGGTCTTCGGGGGCGGTGAAGCTTTCTTT. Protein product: CASRRGVFGGGEAFF.

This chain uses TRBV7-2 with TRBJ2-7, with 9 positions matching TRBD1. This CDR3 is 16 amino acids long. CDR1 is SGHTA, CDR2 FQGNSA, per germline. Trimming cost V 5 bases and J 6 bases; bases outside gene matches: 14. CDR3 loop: CASSPTGTGTGLEQYF. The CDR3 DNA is TGTGCCAGCAGCCCGACCGGGACAGGGACGGGGCTCGAGCAGTACTTC.

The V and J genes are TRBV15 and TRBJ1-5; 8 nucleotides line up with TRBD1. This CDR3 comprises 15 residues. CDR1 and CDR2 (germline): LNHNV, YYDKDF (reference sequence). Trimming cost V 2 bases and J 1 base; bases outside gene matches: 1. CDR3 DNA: TGTGCCACCAGCAGAAGGACAGGGAGCAATCAGCCCCAGCATTTT. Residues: CATSRRTGSNQPQHF.